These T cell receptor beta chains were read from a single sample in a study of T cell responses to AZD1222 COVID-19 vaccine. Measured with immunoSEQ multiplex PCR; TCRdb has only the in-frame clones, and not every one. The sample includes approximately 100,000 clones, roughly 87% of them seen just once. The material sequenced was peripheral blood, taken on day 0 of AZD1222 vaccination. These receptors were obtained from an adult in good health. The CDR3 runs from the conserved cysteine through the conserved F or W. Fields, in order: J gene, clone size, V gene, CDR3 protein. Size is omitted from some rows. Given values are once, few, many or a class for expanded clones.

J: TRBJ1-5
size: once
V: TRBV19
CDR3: CASRRTDQPQHF

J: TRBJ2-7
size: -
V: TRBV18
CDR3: CASSRAGSSYEQYF

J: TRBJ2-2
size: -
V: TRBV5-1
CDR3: CASSLAGGAGELFF

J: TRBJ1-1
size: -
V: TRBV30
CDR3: CAWSVSSGATEAFF

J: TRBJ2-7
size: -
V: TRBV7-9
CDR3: CASSLVAGGVYEQYF

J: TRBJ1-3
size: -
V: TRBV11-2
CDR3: CASSRSRRETSGNTIYF

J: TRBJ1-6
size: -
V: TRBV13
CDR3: CASSRTRGSSSSPLHF

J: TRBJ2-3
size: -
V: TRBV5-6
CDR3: CASSLRTGSTDTQYF

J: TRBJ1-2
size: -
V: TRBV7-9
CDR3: CASSSSLSVHYGYTF

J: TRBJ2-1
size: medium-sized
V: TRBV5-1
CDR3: CASKESAGVGEQFF

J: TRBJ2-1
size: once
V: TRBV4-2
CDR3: CASSQATSGRFEQFF

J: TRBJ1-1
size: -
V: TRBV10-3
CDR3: CAISESGGANTEAFF

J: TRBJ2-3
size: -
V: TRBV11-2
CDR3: CASSIRGGGNTDTQYF

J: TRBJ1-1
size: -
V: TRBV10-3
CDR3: CAISRTGKNTEAFF

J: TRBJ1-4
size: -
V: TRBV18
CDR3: CASSVGGMDEKLFF

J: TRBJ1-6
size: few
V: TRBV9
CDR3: CASSNRDGQNSPLHF

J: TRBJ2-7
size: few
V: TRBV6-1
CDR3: CASSEGPTYEQYF

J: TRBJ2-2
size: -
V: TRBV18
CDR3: CASSPRWDYQGTGELFF

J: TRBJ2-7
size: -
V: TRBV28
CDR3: CASSWFPPGTSSSYEQYF

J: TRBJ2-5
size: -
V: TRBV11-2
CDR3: CASSQSYQETQYF

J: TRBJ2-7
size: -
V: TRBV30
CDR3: CAWTVGWTSIPYEQYF

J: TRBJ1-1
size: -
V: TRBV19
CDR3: CAISKLGNTEAFF

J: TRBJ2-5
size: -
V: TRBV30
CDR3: CAWGGTAQETQYF

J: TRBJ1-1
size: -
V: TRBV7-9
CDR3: CASSLEGGNTEAFF

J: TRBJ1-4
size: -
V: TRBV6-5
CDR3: CASRGTGTGREKLFF